This TCR beta chain derives from a study of response to subunit inactivated influenza vaccine. This clonotype was found a few times. Its target is unknown. Study outcomes and limitations: Every seasonal influenza vaccination brings in few new T cells, the authors suggested.

TCRdb reprocessed the RT-PCR reads via MiXCR and lists one record per CDR3 protein. The sample consists of 590,000 or so distinct CDR3 sequences, 14% of them appearing once. The receptor's source is a man between 45 and 60 years old who received an inactivated influenza vaccine. Source: PBMCs from blood, taken 14 days before vaccination.

The CDR3 here is CASRVDRGDYNEQFF. CDR3 nucleotides: TGTGCCAGCAGGGTCGACAGGGGGGACTACAATGAGCAGTTCTTC. The V call is TRBV6-1, the J call TRBJ2-1; 9 nucleotides agree with TRBD1. J gave up 3 bases and V 6 bases, and 6 bases lay outside the gene matches. The length of the CDR3 is 15 residues. CDR1 is MNHNS, CDR2 SASEGT, per germline.